The 17 T cell receptor beta chains reported below all come from one sample, sequenced in a study of T cells after yellow fever vaccination. TCRdb reanalysed the 5' RACE reads using MiXCR and keeps one entry per CDR3 protein. This table holds hundreds of thousands of distinct CDR3 sequences, over 8% found once. This material consisted of PBMCs, taken on the day of the first yellow fever vaccination. These receptors were collected from a man younger than 30 who received the YFV17D yellow fever vaccine.

This clonotype was seen ten or more times. The J gene is TRBJ2-3, the V gene TRBV20-1; 9 bases match TRBD2. Germline V lookup: CDR1 DFQATT, CDR2 SNEGSKA (reference sequence). The CDR3 is made up of 17 amino acids. The ends lost 0 bases at V and 5 bases at J; junction bases unmatched: 12. The CDR3 coding sequence is TGCAGTGCTAGAGATCCTTTGGGCGGGGGGGTTGTAGATACGCAGTATTTT. Amino acid sequence: CSARDPLGGGVVDTQYF.

The chain employs TRBV7-9 and TRBJ1-1; no reliable D call. Trimming removed 0 bases at V and 1 base at J, with 9 bases between. The length of the CDR3 is 15 residues. Looked up from germline, CDR1 is SEHNR and CDR2 is FQNEAQ (reference sequence). CDR3 sequence (DNA): TGTGCCAGCAGCTTAGCGGTCTTTTCGAACACTGAAGCTTTCTTT. Its translation is CASSLAVFSNTEAFF.

The chain has TRBV5-4 and TRBJ2-5; the match to TRBD2 covers 12 bases. Looked up from germline, CDR1 is SGHNT and CDR2 is YYREEE (reference sequence). Losses at the gene ends were 3 bases for V and 3 bases for J; bases not matched to a gene: 6. CDR3 length equals 16 residues. Here the CDR3 DNA reads TGTGCCAGCAGCTACGCTAGCGGGGGGGCGAAAGAGACCCAGTACTTC. Its protein product is CASSYASGGAKETQYF.

The chain uses TRBV14 and TRBJ1-6; D remains ambiguous. V was trimmed by 3 bases and J by 6 bases, leaving 15 bases between them. In germline, CDR1 is SGHDN, CDR2 FVKESK. The CDR3 totals 16 residues. This CDR3 reads CASSHRPRSANSPLHF. CDR3 in DNA: TGTGCCAGCAGCCATCGACCGAGATCGGCTAATTCACCCCTCCACTTT.

The chain links TRBV20-1 to TRBJ2-3, with 7 nucleotides matching TRBD1. V was pared by 5 bases and J by 6 bases, with 14 bases of the junction left unmatched. The CDR3 is 15 amino acids. Germline V gives CDR1 DFQATT, CDR2 SNEGSKA (reference sequence). The CDR3 sequence: CSAARGGYLGDTQYF. CDR3 coding DNA: TGCAGTGCTGCCCGAGGGGGCTACCTCGGGGATACGCAGTATTTT.

This clonotype was counted a few times. The chain has TRBV7-8 and TRBJ2-2, with D tentatively TRBD2 (5 bases). The length of the CDR3 is 16 residues. Germline CDR1 reads SGHVS; CDR2 reads FQNEAQ. The germline V and J ends were trimmed by 2 bases and 0 bases, with 10 bases remaining between them. CDR3 loop: CASSLKTITNTGELFF. DNA for the CDR3: TGTGCCAGCAGCTTAAAGACTATCACGAACACCGGGGAGCTGTTTTTT.

This clonotype was observed at least ten times. V and J are TRBV6-5 and TRBJ1-1; 9 bases are shared with TRBD1. J was trimmed by 12 bases and V by 0 bases; bases with no gene match: 11. The CDR3 covers 15 residues. Germline CDR1 MNHEY, CDR2 SVGAGI. CDR3 in amino acids: CASSYSAHGQGTTFF. The CDR3, as DNA: TGTGCCAGCAGTTACTCGGCGCACGGACAGGGGACGACTTTCTTT.

This clonotype was seen only a few times. The J gene is TRBJ2-1, the V gene TRBV19; D ambiguous. CDR3 length: 16 residues. Deletions cut 7 bases from V and 0 bases from J, with 16 bases between. The germline CDR1 and CDR2 sequences are LNHDA and SQIVND (reference sequence). The CDR3 DNA is TGTGCCAGTAACCCAACCCGAAGAAACTCCTACAATGAGCAGTTCTTC. It encodes CASNPTRRNSYNEQFF.

The chain couples TRBV25-1 to TRBJ2-2, with D possibly matching TRBD1 (5 bases). V lost 5 bases to trimming and J lost 5 bases, with 12 bases between them. The germline V gene encodes CDR1 MGHDK and CDR2 SYGVNS. CDR3 length: 14 residues. CDR3 amino acids: CASSPREATGELFF. DNA for the CDR3: TGTGCCAGCAGTCCCAGGGAAGCTACCGGGGAGCTGTTTTTT.

This clonotype was observed at least ten times. In DNA, the CDR3 is TGTGCCAGCAGTTTATGCAGGCGGGGGAGCTGCACCGGGGAGCTGTTTTTT. It specifies CASSLCRRGSCTGELFF. The chain links TRBV28 to TRBJ2-2; TRBD2 matches at 7 bases. Germline V gives CDR1 MDHEN, CDR2 SYDVKM. The J segment lost 4 bases and the V segment lost 0 bases, leaving 8 bases of the junction unmatched. The CDR3 consists of 17 residues.

Many counts were recorded for this clonotype. CDR3: CASSLVRAGGDTQYF. In DNA form, the CDR3 reads TGTGCCAGCAGCTTAGTTCGAGCGGGGGGCGATACGCAGTATTTT. V gene TRBV7-2 combines with J gene TRBJ2-3; 9 bases match TRBD2. CDR1 and CDR2 from the germline V gene are SGHTA and FQGNSA. Trimming took 1 base from V and 6 from J; bases not matched to a gene: 5. This CDR3 region has 15 residues.

Only a few counts were recorded for this clonotype. The chain links TRBV7-9 to TRBJ2-5; D possibly corresponds to TRBD2 (5 bases). In germline, CDR1 is SEHNR, CDR2 FQNEAQ (reference sequence). The CDR3 totals 11 residues. Trimming removed 11 bases from V and 1 base from J, with 8 bases in between. Here the CDR3 DNA reads TGTGCCGGAGGCCGCCAAGAGACCCAGTACTTC. As protein: CAGGRQETQYF.

This clonotype was counted only a few times. The J gene is TRBJ1-5, the V gene TRBV18; D unresolved. Per the germline V gene, CDR1 is KGHSH and CDR2 is LQKENI. CDR3 length: 13 residues. The V end was cut by 3 bases, the J end by 5 bases, with 8 bases between. Here the CDR3 reads CASSPSNYQPQHF. DNA for the CDR3: TGTGCCAGCTCACCCTCAAACTATCAGCCCCAGCATTTT.

This clonotype was found a few times. The V call is TRBV6-5, the J call TRBJ2-2; 9 bases match TRBD1. V dropped 0 bases and J dropped 5; count of bases not matched to a gene: 1. Germline CDR1 is MNHEY and CDR2 is SVGAGI. The CDR3 is made up of 15 amino acids. The CDR3 loop is CASSYSDRGTGELFF. In DNA, the CDR3 is TGTGCCAGCAGTTACTCGGACAGGGGAACCGGGGAGCTGTTTTTT.

This clonotype was counted at least ten times. CDR3 nucleotides: TGTGCCAGCAGTTACTCGAAAAAACTCACCTCCTACAATGAGCAGTTCTTC. This codes for CASSYSKKLTSYNEQFF. The rearrangement links TRBV6-5 to TRBJ2-1; D unclear. Trimming cost V 0 bases and J 0 bases, with 12 bases left between them. CDR1 MNHEY and CDR2 SVGAGI come from the germline V gene. The CDR3 loop spans 17 amino acids.

This clonotype was seen more than once but under ten times. Relative to the germline gene, one junction end is altered; a read error may explain this. This chain connects TRBV6-5 to TRBJ2-1; D may be TRBD2 (7 bases). The V gene's germline CDR1 is MNHEY and CDR2 SVGAGI. This CDR3 comprises 15 residues. The CDR3 reads CASSYWGGGRREQFF. Here the CDR3 DNA reads TGTGCCAGCAGCTACTGGGGGGGGGGGCGGAGAGAGCAGTTCTTC.

The gene calls are TRBV5-4 and TRBJ1-1; perhaps TRBD1 as D (5 bases). V dropped 4 bases and J dropped 5 bases, with 12 bases sitting between them. CDR3 length: 13 residues. Germline loops: CDR1 SGHNT, CDR2 YYREEE (reference sequence). As DNA, the CDR3 is TGTGCCAGCAGCCGGGGGGACCGGACTGAAGCTTTCTTT. Its protein is CASSRGDRTEAFF. Variable domain in full (rest from reference TRBV5-4 and TRBJ1-1): ETGVTQSPTHLIKTRGQQVTLRCSSQSGHNTVSWYQQALGQGPQFIFQYYREEENGRGNFPPRFSGLQFPNYSSELNVNALELDDSALYLCASSRGDRTEAFFGQGTRLTVV.